The TCR beta chain under discussion was sequenced for a study of blood T cell repertoires in COVID-19. Across the whole study: The origin of the acute and convalescent COVID-19 samples was the United States, Italy and Spain. T cells, B-cell-depleted T cells, or PBMCs provided the cDNA or gDNA that served as material.

In the original processing: Estimates of nucleated cell counts were drawn from the amplification of reference gene primers. Clones were sequenced by immunoSEQ multiplex PCR, and TCRdb holds only the in-frame ones, with some missing. V, J and clone size reflect that table, while D and trimming were determined from the DNA. The sample lists 100,000 or so clones, about three quarters occurring once. The receptor was derived from a woman older than 75 with acute or convalescent COVID-19. Sequencing was performed on peripheral blood.

The CDR3: CASQTGERSPLHF. The DNA for the CDR3 is TGTGCCAGCCAAACAGGGGAGCGTTCACCCCTCCACTTT. The chain employs TRBV5-5 and TRBJ1-6, with 7 bases that match TRBD1. The germline gives CDR1 SGHKS, CDR2 YYEKEE (reference sequence). With 7 bases clipped from V and 9 bases from J, the junction kept 7 bases outside the gene matches. The length of the CDR3 is 13 residues.